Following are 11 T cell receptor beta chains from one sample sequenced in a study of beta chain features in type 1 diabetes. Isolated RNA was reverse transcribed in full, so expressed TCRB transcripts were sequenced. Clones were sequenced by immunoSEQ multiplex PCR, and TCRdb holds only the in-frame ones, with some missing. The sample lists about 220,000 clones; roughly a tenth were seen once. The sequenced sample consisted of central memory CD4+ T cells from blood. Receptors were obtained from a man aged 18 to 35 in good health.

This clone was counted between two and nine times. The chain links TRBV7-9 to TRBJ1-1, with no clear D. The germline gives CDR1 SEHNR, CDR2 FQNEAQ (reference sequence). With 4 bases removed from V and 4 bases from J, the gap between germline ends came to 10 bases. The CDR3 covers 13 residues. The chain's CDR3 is CASSYSEVTEAFF. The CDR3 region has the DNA TGTGCCAGCAGCTACAGCGAGGTCACTGAAGCTTTCTTT.

CDR3 sequence reads: CASSLGRGSTEAFF. CDR3 bases: TGCGCCAGCAGCTTGGGCAGGGGGAGCACTGAAGCTTTCTTT. V usage is TRBV5-1 and J usage is TRBJ1-1; the match to TRBD1 covers 7 bases. V shed 0 bases, J shed 4 bases, and the junction held 3 bases outside the gene matches. The CDR3 extends over 14 amino acids. Germline V gene data show CDR1 as SGHRS and CDR2 as YFSETQ.

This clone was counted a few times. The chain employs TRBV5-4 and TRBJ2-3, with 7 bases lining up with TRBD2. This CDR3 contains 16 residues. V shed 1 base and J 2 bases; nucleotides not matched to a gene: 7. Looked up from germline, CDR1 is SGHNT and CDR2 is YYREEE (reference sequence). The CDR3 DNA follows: TGTGCCAGCAGCTTGAATGCGGGAGCAAACACAGATACGCAGTATTTT. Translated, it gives CASSLNAGANTDTQYF.

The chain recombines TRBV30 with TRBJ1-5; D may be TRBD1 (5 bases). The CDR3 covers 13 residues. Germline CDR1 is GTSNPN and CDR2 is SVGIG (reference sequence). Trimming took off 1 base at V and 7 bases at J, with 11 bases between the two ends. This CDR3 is CAWSGQGEQPQHF. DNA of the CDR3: TGTGCCTGGAGTGGCCAGGGAGAGCAGCCCCAGCATTTT. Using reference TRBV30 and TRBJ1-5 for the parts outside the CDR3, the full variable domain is SQTIHQWPATLVQPVGSPLSLECTVEGTSNPNLYWYRQAAGRGLQLLFYSVGIGQISSEVPQNLSASRPQDRQFILSSKKLLLSDSGFYLCAWSGQGEQPQHFGDGTRLSIL.

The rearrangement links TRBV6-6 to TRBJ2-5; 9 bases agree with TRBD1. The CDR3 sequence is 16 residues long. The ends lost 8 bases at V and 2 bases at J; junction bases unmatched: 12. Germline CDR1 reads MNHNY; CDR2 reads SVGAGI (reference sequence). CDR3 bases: TGTGCCAGCCAAAAGGCCCGACAGGGGGGACAAGAGACCCAGTACTTC. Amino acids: CASQKARQGGQETQYF.

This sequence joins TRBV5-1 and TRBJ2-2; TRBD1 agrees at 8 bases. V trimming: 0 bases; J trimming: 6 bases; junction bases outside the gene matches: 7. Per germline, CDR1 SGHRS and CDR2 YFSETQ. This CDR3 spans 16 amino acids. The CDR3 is CASSLGTGNAAGELFF. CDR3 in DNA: TGCGCCAGCAGCTTGGGGACAGGGAATGCAGCCGGGGAGCTGTTTTTT.

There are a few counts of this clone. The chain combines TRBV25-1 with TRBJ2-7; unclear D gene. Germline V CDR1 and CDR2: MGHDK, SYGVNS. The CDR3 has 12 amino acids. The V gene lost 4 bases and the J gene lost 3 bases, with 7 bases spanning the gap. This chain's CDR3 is CASSAPFYEQYF. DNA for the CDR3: TGTGCCAGCAGTGCCCCTTTCTACGAGCAGTACTTC.

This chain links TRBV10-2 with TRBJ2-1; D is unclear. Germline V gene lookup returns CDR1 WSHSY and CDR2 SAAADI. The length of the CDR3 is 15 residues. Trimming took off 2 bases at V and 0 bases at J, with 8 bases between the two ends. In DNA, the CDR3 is TGCGCCAGCAGTGAGGCGTTTAACTCCTACAATGAGCAGTTCTTC. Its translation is CASSEAFNSYNEQFF.

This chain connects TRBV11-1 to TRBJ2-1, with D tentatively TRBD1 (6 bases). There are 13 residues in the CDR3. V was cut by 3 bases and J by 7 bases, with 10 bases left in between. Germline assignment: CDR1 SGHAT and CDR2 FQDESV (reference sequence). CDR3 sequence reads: CASSLGTRNEQFF. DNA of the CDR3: TGTGCCAGCAGCTTGGGGACAAGGAATGAGCAGTTCTTC.

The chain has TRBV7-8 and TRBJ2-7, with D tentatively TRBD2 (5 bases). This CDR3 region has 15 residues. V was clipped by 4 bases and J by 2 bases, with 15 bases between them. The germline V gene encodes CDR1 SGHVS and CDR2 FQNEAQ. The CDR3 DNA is TGTGCCAGCAGCTGGGGATATCGGGGAGCCTACGAGCAGTACTTC. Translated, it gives CASSWGYRGAYEQYF.

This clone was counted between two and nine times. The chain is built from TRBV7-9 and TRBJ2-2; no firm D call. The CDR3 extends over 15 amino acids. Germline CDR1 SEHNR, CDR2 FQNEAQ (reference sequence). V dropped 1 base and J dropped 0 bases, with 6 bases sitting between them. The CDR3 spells CASSLERANTGELFF. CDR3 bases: TGTGCCAGCAGCTTAGAAAGAGCGAACACCGGGGAGCTGTTTTTT.